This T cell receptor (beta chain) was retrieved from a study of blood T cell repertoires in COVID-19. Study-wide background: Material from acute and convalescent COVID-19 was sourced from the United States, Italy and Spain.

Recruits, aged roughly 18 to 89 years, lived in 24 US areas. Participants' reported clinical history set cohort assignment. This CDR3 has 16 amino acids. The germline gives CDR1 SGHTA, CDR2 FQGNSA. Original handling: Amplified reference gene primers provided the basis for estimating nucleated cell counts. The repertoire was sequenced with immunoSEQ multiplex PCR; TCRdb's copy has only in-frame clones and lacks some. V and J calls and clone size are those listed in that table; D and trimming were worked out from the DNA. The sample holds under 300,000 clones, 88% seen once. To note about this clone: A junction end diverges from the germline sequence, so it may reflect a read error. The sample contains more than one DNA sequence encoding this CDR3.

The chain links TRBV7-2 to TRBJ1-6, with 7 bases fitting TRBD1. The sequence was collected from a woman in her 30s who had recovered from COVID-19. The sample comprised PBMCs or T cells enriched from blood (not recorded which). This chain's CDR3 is CASSHGTASTHSPLHF. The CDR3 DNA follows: TGTGCCAGCAGCCATGGGACAGCGTCTACCCATTCACCCCTCCACTTC. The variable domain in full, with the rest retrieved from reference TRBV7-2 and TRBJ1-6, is GAGVSQSPSNKVTEKGKDVELRCDPISGHTALYWYRQSLGQGLEFLIYFQGNSAPDKSGLPSDRFSAERTGGSVSTLTIQRTQQEDSAVYLCASSHGTASTHSPLHFGNGTRLTVT.